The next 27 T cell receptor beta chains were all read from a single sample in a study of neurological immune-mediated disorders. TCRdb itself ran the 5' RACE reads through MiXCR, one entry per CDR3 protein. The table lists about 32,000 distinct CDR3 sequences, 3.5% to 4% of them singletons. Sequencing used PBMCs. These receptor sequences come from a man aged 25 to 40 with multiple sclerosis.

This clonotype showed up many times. The CDR3: CSAGVRTGLSYEQYF. CDR3 DNA sequence: TGCAGTGCCGGGGTACGGACAGGCTTGTCCTACGAGCAGTACTTC. This chain links TRBV20-1 with TRBJ2-7; TRBD1 agrees at 7 bases. The CDR3 extends over 15 amino acids. Germline values: CDR1 DFQATT, CDR2 SNEGSKA (reference sequence). V shed 6 bases and J 1 base; nucleotides not matched to a gene: 12.

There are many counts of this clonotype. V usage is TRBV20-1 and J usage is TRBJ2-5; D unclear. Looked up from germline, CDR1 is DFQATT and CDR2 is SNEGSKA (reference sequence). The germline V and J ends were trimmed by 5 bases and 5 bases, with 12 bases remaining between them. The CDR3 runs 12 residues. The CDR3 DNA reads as TGCAGTGCTGGGTGGAATGGGGAGACCCAGTACTTC. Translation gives CSAGWNGETQYF.

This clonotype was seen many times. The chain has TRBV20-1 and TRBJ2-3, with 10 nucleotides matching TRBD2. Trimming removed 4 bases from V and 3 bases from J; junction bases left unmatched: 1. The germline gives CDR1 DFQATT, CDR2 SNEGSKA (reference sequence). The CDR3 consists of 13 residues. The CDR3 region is CSANSGGTDTQYF. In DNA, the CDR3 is TGCAGTGCTAATAGCGGGGGGACAGATACGCAGTATTTT.

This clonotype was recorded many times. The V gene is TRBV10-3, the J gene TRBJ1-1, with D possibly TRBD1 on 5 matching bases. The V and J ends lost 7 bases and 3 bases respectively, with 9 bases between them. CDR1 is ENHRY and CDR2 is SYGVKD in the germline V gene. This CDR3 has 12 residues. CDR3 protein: CAITGQDTEAFF. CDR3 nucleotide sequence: TGTGCCATCACAGGGCAAGACACTGAAGCTTTCTTT.

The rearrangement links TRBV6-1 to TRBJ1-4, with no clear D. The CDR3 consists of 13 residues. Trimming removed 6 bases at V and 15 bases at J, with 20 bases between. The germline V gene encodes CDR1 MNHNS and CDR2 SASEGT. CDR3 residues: CASSGRPGPGMFF. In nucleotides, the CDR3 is TGTGCCAGCAGCGGGAGACCTGGTCCGGGGATGTTTTTT.

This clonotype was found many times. CDR3: CASSLSGGSVRETQYF. The CDR3 DNA is TGCGCCAGCAGCTTGAGCGGGGGCTCCGTAAGGGAGACCCAGTACTTC. This sequence joins TRBV5-1 and TRBJ2-5, with 8 bases matching TRBD2. The ends lost 1 base at V and 5 bases at J; junction bases unmatched: 10. Looked up from germline, CDR1 is SGHRS and CDR2 is YFSETQ. There are 16 residues in the CDR3.

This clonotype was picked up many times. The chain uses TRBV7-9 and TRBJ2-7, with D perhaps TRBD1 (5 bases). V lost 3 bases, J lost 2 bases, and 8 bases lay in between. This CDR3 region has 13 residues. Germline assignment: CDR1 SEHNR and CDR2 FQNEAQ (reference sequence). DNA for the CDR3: TGTGCCAGCAGCTTCCAGGACACCTACGAGCAGTACTTC. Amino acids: CASSFQDTYEQYF. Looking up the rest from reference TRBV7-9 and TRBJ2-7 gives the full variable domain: DTGVSQNPRHKITKRGQNVTFRCDPISEHNRLYWYRQTLGQGPEFLTYFQNEAQLEKSRLLSDRFSAERPKGSFSTLEIQRTEQGDSAMYLCASSFQDTYEQYFGPGTRLTVT.

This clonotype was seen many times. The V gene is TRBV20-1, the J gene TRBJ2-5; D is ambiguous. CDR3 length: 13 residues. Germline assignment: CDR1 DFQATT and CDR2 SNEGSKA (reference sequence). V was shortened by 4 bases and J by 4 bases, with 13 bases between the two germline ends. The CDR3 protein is CSAISGTGETQYF. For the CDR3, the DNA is TGCAGTGCTATCTCGGGTACCGGAGAGACCCAGTACTTC.

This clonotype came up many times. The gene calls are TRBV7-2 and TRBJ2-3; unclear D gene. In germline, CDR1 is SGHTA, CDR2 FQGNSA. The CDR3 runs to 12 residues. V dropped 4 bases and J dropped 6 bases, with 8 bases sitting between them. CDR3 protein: CASSYVRDTQYF. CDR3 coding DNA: TGTGCCAGCAGCTACGTCCGGGATACGCAGTATTTT.

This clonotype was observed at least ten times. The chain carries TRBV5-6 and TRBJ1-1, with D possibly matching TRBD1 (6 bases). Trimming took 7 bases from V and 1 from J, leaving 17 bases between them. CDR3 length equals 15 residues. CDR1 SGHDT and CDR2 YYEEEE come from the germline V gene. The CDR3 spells CASAGTPNWNTEAFF. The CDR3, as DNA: TGTGCCAGCGCCGGGACACCGAATTGGAACACTGAAGCTTTCTTT.

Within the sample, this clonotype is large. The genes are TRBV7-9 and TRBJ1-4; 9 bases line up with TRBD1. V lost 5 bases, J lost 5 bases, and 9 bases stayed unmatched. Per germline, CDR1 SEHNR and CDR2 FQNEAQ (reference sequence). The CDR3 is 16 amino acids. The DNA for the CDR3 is TGTGCCAGCAGCCCCAAGTCCGGACAGGGGAATGAAAAACTGTTTTTT. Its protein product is CASSPKSGQGNEKLFF.

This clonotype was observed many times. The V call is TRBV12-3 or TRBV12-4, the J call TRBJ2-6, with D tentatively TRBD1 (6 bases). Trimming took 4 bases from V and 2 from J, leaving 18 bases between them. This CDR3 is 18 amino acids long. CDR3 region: CASSSGDIGAPGANVLTF. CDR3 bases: TGTGCCAGCAGTTCCGGGGACATCGGGGCCCCTGGGGCCAACGTCCTGACTTTC.

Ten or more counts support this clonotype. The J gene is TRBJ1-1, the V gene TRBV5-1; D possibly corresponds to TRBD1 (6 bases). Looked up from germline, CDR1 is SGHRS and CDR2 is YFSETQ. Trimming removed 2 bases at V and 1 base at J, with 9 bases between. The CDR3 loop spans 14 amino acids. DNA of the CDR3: TGCGCCAGCAGCTTCACAGGGCAGAACACTGAAGCTTTCTTT. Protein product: CASSFTGQNTEAFF.

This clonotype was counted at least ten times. CDR3 coding DNA: TGTGCCAGCAGCCCCCAGACTAACTATGGCTACACCTTC. This translates into CASSPQTNYGYTF. This sequence joins TRBV14 and TRBJ1-2; D is undetermined. In germline, CDR1 is SGHDN, CDR2 FVKESK. Trimming took off 4 bases at V and 0 bases at J, with 6 bases between the two ends. The CDR3 is 13 residues long.

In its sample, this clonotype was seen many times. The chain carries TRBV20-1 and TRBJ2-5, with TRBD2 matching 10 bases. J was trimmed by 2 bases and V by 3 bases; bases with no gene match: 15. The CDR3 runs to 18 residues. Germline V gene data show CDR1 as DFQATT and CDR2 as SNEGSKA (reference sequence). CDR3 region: CSASGWTSGMQPQETQYF. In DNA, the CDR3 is TGCAGTGCTAGTGGGTGGACTAGCGGAATGCAGCCTCAAGAGACCCAGTACTTC.

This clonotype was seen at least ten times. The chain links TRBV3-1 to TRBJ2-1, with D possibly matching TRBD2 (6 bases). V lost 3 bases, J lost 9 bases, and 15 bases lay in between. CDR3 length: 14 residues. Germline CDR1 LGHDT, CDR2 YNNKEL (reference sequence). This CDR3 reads CASSQRLGLTEQFF. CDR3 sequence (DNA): TGTGCCAGCAGCCAGCGTCTAGGACTAACTGAGCAGTTCTTC.

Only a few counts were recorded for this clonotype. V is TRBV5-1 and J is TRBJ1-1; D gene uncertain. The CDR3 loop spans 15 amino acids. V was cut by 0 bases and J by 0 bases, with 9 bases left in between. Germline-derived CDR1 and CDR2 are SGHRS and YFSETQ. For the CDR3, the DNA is TGCGCCAGCAGCTTGGAGCGGCTCCTGAACACTGAAGCTTTCTTT. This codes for CASSLERLLNTEAFF.

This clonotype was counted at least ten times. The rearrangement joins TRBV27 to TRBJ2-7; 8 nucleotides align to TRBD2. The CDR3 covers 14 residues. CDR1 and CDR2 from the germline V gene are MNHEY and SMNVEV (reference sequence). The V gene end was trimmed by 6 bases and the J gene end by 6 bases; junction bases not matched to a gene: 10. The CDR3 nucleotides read TGTGCCAGCAGGCCCCGGGGGGGCCGGCGCGAGCAGTACTTC. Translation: CASRPRGGRREQYF.

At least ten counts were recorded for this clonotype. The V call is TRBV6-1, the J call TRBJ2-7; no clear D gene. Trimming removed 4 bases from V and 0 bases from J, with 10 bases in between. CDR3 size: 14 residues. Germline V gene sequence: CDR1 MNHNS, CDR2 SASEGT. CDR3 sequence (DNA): TGTGCCAGCAGTGTCGGCAGGTTCTCCTACGAGCAGTACTTC. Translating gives CASSVGRFSYEQYF.

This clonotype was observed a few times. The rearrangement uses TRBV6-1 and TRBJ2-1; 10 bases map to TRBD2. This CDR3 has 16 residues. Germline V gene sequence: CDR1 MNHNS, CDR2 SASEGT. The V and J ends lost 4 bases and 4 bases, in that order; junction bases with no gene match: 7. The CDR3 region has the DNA TGTGCCAGCAGTGTCGAAAGCGGGGGGGCTTACAATGAGCAGTTCTTC. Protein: CASSVESGGAYNEQFF.

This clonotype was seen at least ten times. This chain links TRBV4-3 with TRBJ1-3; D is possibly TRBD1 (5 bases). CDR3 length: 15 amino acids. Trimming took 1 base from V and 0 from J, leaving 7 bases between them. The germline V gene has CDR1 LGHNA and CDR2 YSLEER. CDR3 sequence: CASSQGQGSGNTIYF. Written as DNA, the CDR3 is TGCGCCAGCAGCCAAGGTCAGGGCTCTGGAAACACCATATATTTT.

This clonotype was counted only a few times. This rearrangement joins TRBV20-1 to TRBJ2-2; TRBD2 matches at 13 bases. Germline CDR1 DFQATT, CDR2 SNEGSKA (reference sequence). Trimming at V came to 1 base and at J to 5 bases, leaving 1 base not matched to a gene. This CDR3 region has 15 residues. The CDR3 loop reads CSARGTSGGTGELFF. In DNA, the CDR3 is TGCAGTGCTAGAGGGACTAGCGGGGGTACCGGGGAGCTGTTTTTT.

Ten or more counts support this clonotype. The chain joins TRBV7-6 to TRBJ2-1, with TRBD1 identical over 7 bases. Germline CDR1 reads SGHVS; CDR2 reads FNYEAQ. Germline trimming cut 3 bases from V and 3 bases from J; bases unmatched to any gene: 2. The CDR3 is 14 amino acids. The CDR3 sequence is CASSLTGIYNEQFF. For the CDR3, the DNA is TGTGCCAGCAGCTTGACAGGGATCTACAATGAGCAGTTCTTC.

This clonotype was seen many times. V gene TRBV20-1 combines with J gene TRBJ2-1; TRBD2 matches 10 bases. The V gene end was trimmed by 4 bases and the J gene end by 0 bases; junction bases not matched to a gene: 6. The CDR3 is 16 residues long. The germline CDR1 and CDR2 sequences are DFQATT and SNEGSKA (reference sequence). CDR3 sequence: CSAIKAGGYSYNEQFF. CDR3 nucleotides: TGCAGTGCTATTAAAGCGGGGGGGTACTCCTACAATGAGCAGTTCTTC.

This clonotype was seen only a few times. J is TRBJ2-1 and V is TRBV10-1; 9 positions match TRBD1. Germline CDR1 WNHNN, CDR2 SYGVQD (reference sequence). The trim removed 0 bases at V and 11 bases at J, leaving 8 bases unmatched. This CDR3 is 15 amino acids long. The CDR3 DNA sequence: TGCGCCAGCAGTGAGTCGACAGGGGGTTCAATGAAGCAGTTCTTC. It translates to CASSESTGGSMKQFF.

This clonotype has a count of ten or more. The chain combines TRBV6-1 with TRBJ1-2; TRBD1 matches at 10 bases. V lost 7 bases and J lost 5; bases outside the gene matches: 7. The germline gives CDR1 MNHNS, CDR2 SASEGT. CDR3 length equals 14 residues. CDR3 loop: CASTRRDRGYGYTF. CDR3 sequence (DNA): TGTGCCAGCACCAGAAGGGACAGGGGATATGGCTACACCTTC.

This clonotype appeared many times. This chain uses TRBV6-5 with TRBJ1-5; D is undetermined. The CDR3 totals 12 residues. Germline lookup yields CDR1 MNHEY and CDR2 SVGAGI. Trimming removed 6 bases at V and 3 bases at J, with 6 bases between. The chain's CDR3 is CASRRLNQPQHF. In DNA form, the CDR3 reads TGTGCCAGCAGACGTCTCAATCAGCCCCAGCATTTT.